This TCR beta chain came from a study of metastatic and nonmetastatic thyroid tumors. Study information: For malignant and benign thyroid patients, tumor or nodule tissue and blood were the sources whose repertoires were compared.

This clone was detected many times. CDR1 and CDR2 from the germline V gene are MDHEN and SYDVKM. This CDR3 contains 13 residues. Trimming left V 7 bases short and J 3 bases short, with 11 bases between. Ahead of thyroid surgery, no patient had received treatment of any kind. TCRdb re-called the PCR reads via MiXCR. The sample lists 75,000 to 100,000 clones, about 13% occurring once. What was sequenced was blood. The source of this sequence is a female donor with papillary thyroid cancer or a benign thyroid nodule (not recorded which). Some clones in this sample may be carry-over from other donors' samples. The genes are TRBV28 and TRBJ2-3, with a weak D call TRBD2 (5 bases). CDR3 residues: CASNLGGTDTQYF. In nucleotides, the CDR3 is TGTGCCAGCAACCTCGGCGGGACAGATACGCAGTATTTT.